Each of the 28 T cell receptor beta chains below was sequenced from the same sample in a study of cytomegalovirus exposure and HLA in healthy donors. The PCR ran on 60 Vbeta and 13 Jbeta primers. Generated by immunoSEQ multiplex PCR, the TCRdb table keeps only in-frame clones and is missing some. The data hold about 120,000 clones, with 60% to 85% observed a single time. Source material: PBMCs. These receptors were collected from a woman aged 60-75 years in good health and CMV-seropositive.

The chain uses TRBV30 and TRBJ1-5; D is possibly TRBD1 (6 bases). The CDR3 runs 14 residues. The ends were cut back, 1 base at V and 0 bases at J, with 7 bases in the middle. Germline-derived CDR1 and CDR2 are GTSNPN and SVGIG (reference sequence). CDR3 in DNA: TGTGCCTGGAGTGGGACAGATAGCAATCAGCCCCAGCATTTT. Amino acid sequence: CAWSGTDSNQPQHF.

This chain connects TRBV28 to TRBJ2-7; possibly TRBD1 for D (6 bases). Trimming removed 4 bases at V and 2 bases at J, with 18 bases between. CDR3 length: 16 residues. The germline V gene has CDR1 MDHEN and CDR2 SYDVKM. The CDR3 nucleotides read TGTGCCAGCAGTTCAACCTGGGGGCTAAATCCCTACGAGCAGTACTTC. Its translation: CASSSTWGLNPYEQYF.

The chain has TRBV29-1 and TRBJ2-7; TRBD1 agrees at 7 bases. CDR3 length: 14 amino acids. Losses at the gene ends were 6 bases for V and 4 bases for J; bases not matched to a gene: 12. Germline V gene lookup returns CDR1 SQVTM and CDR2 ANQGSEA. CDR3 sequence: CSVGPGQNEYEQYF. The CDR3 DNA reads TGCAGCGTAGGACCGGGACAGAACGAATACGAGCAGTACTTC.

A remark on this clone: One junction end disagrees with the germline gene, perhaps due to a read error. V usage is TRBV2 and J usage is TRBJ2-2, with a tentative D call TRBD2 (6 bases). Per the germline V gene, CDR1 is SNHLY and CDR2 is FYNNEI. The CDR3 covers 12 residues. DNA of the CDR3: TGTGCCTCCAAACAGAACACCGGGGGGCTGTTTTTT. This codes for CASKQNTGGLFF.

The V call is TRBV7-6, the J call TRBJ2-3, with 8 bases that match TRBD1. The CDR3 spans 17 residues. V lost 5 bases to trimming and J lost 2 bases; unmatched junction nucleotides: 12. Germline lookup yields CDR1 SGHVS and CDR2 FNYEAQ. The DNA for the CDR3 is TGTGCCAGCAGCACTGGTCCGGGACAGGACTACACAGATACGCAGTATTTT. Translating gives CASSTGPGQDYTDTQYF.

The V gene is TRBV7-9, the J gene TRBJ2-3, with TRBD2 identical over 13 bases. CDR1 and CDR2 from the germline V gene are SEHNR and FQNEAQ (reference sequence). The V gene end was trimmed by 5 bases and the J gene end by 0 bases; junction bases not matched to a gene: 5. This CDR3 comprises 17 residues. CDR3 region: CASSPGLAGASTDTQYF. The DNA of the CDR3 is TGTGCCAGCAGCCCCGGACTAGCGGGGGCTAGCACAGATACGCAGTATTTT.

The V gene is TRBV7-2, the J gene TRBJ1-2; D gene ambiguous. CDR3 length: 12 residues. The V end was cut by 4 bases, the J end by 1 base, with 4 bases between. Germline lookup yields CDR1 SGHTA and CDR2 FQGNSA. The CDR3 DNA reads TGTGCCAGCAGCTCTTTTAACTATGGCTACACCTTC. Residues: CASSSFNYGYTF.

Only a few counts were recorded for this clone. The chain combines TRBV13 with TRBJ2-3, with 8 positions matching TRBD1. The CDR3 sequence is 14 residues long. Germline CDR1 and CDR2: PRHDT and FYEKMQ (reference sequence). With 4 bases clipped from V and 3 bases from J, the junction kept 3 bases outside the gene matches. For the CDR3, the DNA is TGTGCCAGCAGCTCGACAGGGGCGACAGATACGCAGTATTTT. Translated: CASSSTGATDTQYF.

The chain employs TRBV7-2 and TRBJ1-2; 11 bases line up with TRBD1. V dropped 5 bases and J dropped 4; count of bases not matched to a gene: 3. Per the germline V gene, CDR1 is SGHTA and CDR2 is FQGNSA. This CDR3 is built from 14 residues. This chain's CDR3 is CASSPGQGAYGYTF. CDR3 in DNA: TGTGCCAGCAGCCCCGGACAGGGGGCCTATGGCTACACCTTC.

The V call is TRBV19, the J call TRBJ2-7; D may be TRBD1 (6 bases). In germline, CDR1 is LNHDA, CDR2 SQIVND (reference sequence). Trimming took 6 bases from V and 0 from J, leaving 12 bases between them. CDR3 length: 14 residues. CDR3 sequence: CASSLGGFSYEQYF. The CDR3 nucleotides are TGTGCCAGTAGCCTAGGGGGTTTCTCCTACGAGCAGTACTTC. Full variable domain (missing parts from reference TRBV19 and TRBJ2-7): DGGITQSPKYLFRKEGQNVTLSCEQNLNHDAMYWYRQDPGQGLRLIYYSQIVNDFQKGDIAEGYSVSREKKESFPLTVTSAQKNPTAFYLCASSLGGFSYEQYFGPGTRLTVT.

This clone was detected once. The chain joins TRBV27 to TRBJ2-7; TRBD2 agrees at 7 bases. The germline V gene has CDR1 MNHEY and CDR2 SMNVEV (reference sequence). The CDR3 totals 13 residues. V trimming: 8 bases; J trimming: 5 bases; junction bases outside the gene matches: 9. CDR3 DNA sequence: TGTGCCAGCGGTAGGGAGGGTTTCAACGAGCAGTACTTC. Amino acids: CASGREGFNEQYF.

In DNA, the CDR3 is TGCAGCGTTAGGGGACAGGGGGCGAAAGGGGCCAACGTCCTGACTTTC. Protein: CSVRGQGAKGANVLTF. J is TRBJ2-6 and V is TRBV29-1; 12 bases align to TRBD1. CDR3 length: 16 residues. V gave up 5 bases and J gave up 4 bases; unmatched junction bases: 6. The V gene's germline CDR1 is SQVTM and CDR2 ANQGSEA.

V and J are TRBV4-1 and TRBJ2-6; no clear D. Looked up from germline, CDR1 is MGHRA and CDR2 is YSYEKL. CDR3 size: 18 residues. V was clipped by 1 base and J by 1 base, with 14 bases between them. The CDR3 region is CASSQVGLVLSGANVLTF. For the CDR3, the DNA is TGCGCCAGCAGCCAAGTGGGCTTAGTCCTATCTGGGGCCAACGTCCTGACTTTC.

In DNA form, the CDR3 reads TGTGCCAGCAGCTTGTTGGCCCTGAATTCACCCCTCCACTTT. This codes for CASSLLALNSPLHF. The rearrangement uses TRBV7-9 and TRBJ1-6; unclear D gene. The CDR3 totals 14 residues. The V end was cut by 3 bases, the J end by 7 bases, with 10 bases between. The germline CDR1 and CDR2 sequences are SEHNR and FQNEAQ (reference sequence).

The rearrangement uses TRBV2 and TRBJ1-3, with D perhaps TRBD1 (5 bases). The CDR3 loop spans 13 amino acids. V was cut by 6 bases and J by 9 bases, with 15 bases left in between. Germline V gene lookup returns CDR1 SNHLY and CDR2 FYNNEI. The CDR3: CASREGPQGTIYF. The CDR3 DNA sequence: TGTGCCAGCAGGGAGGGACCGCAAGGCACCATATATTTT.

The V and J genes are TRBV11-1 and TRBJ2-7; TRBD1 is a possible D gene (6 bases). Trimming left V 5 bases short and J 5 bases short, with 19 bases between. The CDR3 has 15 residues. Germline V gene sequence: CDR1 SGHAT, CDR2 FQDESV (reference sequence). CDR3 nucleotide sequence: TGTGCCAGCAGCCCCCGAGTCCTCCCAGGGGACGAGCAGTACTTC. It codes for CASSPRVLPGDEQYF.

This clone was detected only a few times. V usage is TRBV7-2 and J usage is TRBJ2-7, with 7 bases lining up with TRBD1. CDR3 length: 15 amino acids. Germline CDR1 SGHTA, CDR2 FQGNSA. Germline trimming cut 6 bases from V and 3 bases from J; bases unmatched to any gene: 11. DNA for the CDR3: TGTGCCAGCAGTCGCAGACAGGGACCGAACTACGAGCAGTACTTC. Encoded protein: CASSRRQGPNYEQYF.

The CDR3 is CATSGFPGTGFWDTQYF. CDR3 coding DNA: TGTGCCACCAGCGGTTTTCCCGGGACAGGGTTTTGGGATACGCAGTATTTT. The rearrangement uses TRBV15 and TRBJ2-3; 9 nucleotides align to TRBD1. The germline CDR1 and CDR2 sequences are LNHNV and YYDKDF (reference sequence). The CDR3 spans 17 residues. The J segment lost 6 bases and the V segment lost 5 bases, leaving 15 bases of the junction unmatched.

The rearrangement uses TRBV4-2 and TRBJ2-2, with 9 bases fitting TRBD2. Germline assignment: CDR1 LGHNA and CDR2 YNFKEQ. The CDR3 has 18 amino acids. V dropped 1 base and J dropped 1; count of bases not matched to a gene: 7. CDR3 nucleotide sequence: TGTGCCAGCAGCCAAGCCCCTGGACTAGCGATGAACACCGGGGAGCTGTTTTTT. Its protein product is CASSQAPGLAMNTGELFF.

The gene calls are TRBV29-1 and TRBJ1-1; D call uncertain. Trimming cost V 3 bases and J 4 bases, with 9 bases left between them. The length of the CDR3 is 12 residues. CDR1 SQVTM and CDR2 ANQGSEA come from the germline V gene. The CDR3 DNA follows: TGCAGCGTTGATCGAGGGTCCACTGAAGCTTTCTTT. Protein product: CSVDRGSTEAFF.

This rearrangement joins TRBV5-4 to TRBJ2-2; unclear D gene. V lost 2 bases and J 7 bases, leaving 9 bases between the germline ends. The CDR3 is made up of 13 amino acids. Germline-derived CDR1 and CDR2 are SGHNT and YYREEE (reference sequence). The CDR3 protein is CASSFQPGGELFF. The CDR3, as DNA: TGTGCCAGCAGCTTCCAGCCGGGCGGGGAGCTGTTTTTT.

This clone was found once. The rearrangement uses TRBV28 and TRBJ2-1; 8 positions agree with TRBD2. The V gene end was trimmed by 4 bases and the J gene end by 6 bases; junction bases not matched to a gene: 20. In germline, CDR1 is MDHEN, CDR2 SYDVKM. This CDR3 comprises 19 residues. The CDR3 coding sequence is TGTGCCAGCAGTTCAACGTTAAGCGGGAGCACCCGAGTTTCCAATGAGCAGTTCTTC. This sequence encodes CASSSTLSGSTRVSNEQFF.

The sample holds a few counts of this clone. The V call is TRBV20-1, the J call TRBJ1-1; D is ambiguous. Trimming removed 3 bases from V and 7 bases from J, with 9 bases in between. Germline V gives CDR1 DFQATT, CDR2 SNEGSKA (reference sequence). The CDR3 extends over 11 amino acids. CDR3 in amino acids: CSASLWSEAFF. CDR3 sequence (DNA): TGCAGTGCTAGTCTATGGAGTGAAGCTTTCTTT.

The chain uses TRBV9 and TRBJ1-1, with D uncertain. This CDR3 comprises 13 residues. Trimming stripped 4 bases from V and 2 bases from J, with 9 bases between. Germline V gene sequence: CDR1 SGDLS, CDR2 YYNGEE. For the CDR3, the DNA is TGTGCCAGCAGCAACTCCCCTAACACTGAAGCTTTCTTT. The encoded protein is CASSNSPNTEAFF.

This chain joins TRBV5-5 and TRBJ1-3, with 7 bases aligning to TRBD1. Germline CDR1 and CDR2: SGHKS and YYEKEE (reference sequence). V was pared by 0 bases and J by 2 bases, with 5 bases of the junction left unmatched. This CDR3 contains 16 residues. CDR3 DNA: TGTGCCAGCAGCTTGGTTGGCAGGGGGGCTGGAAACACCATATATTTT. Protein: CASSLVGRGAGNTIYF.

This chain connects TRBV9 to TRBJ2-3, with a possible D match to TRBD2 (6 bases). The germline gives CDR1 SGDLS, CDR2 YYNGEE. The CDR3 is made up of 16 amino acids. With 3 bases removed from V and 2 bases from J, the gap between germline ends came to 16 bases. The CDR3 spells CASSGGTFSLTDTQYF. The CDR3 DNA is TGTGCCAGCAGCGGGGGGACTTTTTCCCTCACAGATACGCAGTATTTT. Based on the CDR3 plus reference TRBV9 and TRBJ2-3, the full variable domain is DSGVTQTPKHLITATGQRVTLRCSPRSGDLSVYWYQQSLDQGLQFLIQYYNGEERAKGNILERFSAQQFPDLHSELNLSSLELGDSALYFCASSGGTFSLTDTQYFGPGTRLTVL.

This chain joins TRBV7-9 and TRBJ1-1; 9 bases line up with TRBD1. The CDR3 has 12 amino acids. Trimming took 4 bases from V and 7 from J; bases not matched to a gene: 1. The germline gives CDR1 SEHNR, CDR2 FQNEAQ (reference sequence). CDR3 bases: TGTGCCAGCAGCTCGGACAGGGGTGAAGCTTTCTTT. Translated, it gives CASSSDRGEAFF.

The rearrangement joins TRBV7-3 to TRBJ2-1, with 13 bases that match TRBD2. The V segment lost 4 bases and the J segment 8 bases; nucleotides outside the gene matches: 8. CDR1 and CDR2 from the germline V gene are SGHTA and FQGTGA. The CDR3 extends over 16 amino acids. CDR3 amino acids: CASSSPLAGGLDEQFF. The CDR3 nucleotides are TGTGCCAGCAGCTCTCCACTAGCGGGAGGGTTAGATGAGCAGTTCTTC.